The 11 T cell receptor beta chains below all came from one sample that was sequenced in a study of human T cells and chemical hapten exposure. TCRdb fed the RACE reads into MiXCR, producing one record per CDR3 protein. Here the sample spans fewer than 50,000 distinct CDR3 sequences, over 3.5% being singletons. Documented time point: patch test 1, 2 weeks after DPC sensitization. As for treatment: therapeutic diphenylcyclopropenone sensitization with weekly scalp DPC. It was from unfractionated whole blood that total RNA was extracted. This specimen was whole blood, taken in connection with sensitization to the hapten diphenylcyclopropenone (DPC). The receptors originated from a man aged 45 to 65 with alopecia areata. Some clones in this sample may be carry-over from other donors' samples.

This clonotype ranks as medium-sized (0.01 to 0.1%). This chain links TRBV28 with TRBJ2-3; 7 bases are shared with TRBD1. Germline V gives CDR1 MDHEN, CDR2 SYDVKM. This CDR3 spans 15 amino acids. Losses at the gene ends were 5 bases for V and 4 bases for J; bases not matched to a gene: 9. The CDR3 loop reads CASSHRQGGSDTQYF. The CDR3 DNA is TGTGCCAGCAGTCACCGACAGGGCGGCTCAGATACGCAGTATTTT.

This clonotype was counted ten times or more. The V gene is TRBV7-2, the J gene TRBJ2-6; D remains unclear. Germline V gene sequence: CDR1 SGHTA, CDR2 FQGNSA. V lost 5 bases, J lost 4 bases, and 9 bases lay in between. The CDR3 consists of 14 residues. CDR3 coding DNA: TGTGCCAGCAGCCCCGACCCCGGGGCCAACGTCCTGACTTTC. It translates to CASSPDPGANVLTF.

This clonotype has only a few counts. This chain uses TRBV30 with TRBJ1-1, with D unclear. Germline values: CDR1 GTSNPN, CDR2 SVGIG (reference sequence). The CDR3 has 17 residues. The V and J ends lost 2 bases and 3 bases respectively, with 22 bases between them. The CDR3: CAWSPRTVYTGYTEAFF. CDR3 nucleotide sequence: TGTGCCTGGAGTCCACGTACAGTGTATACGGGGTACACTGAAGCTTTCTTT.

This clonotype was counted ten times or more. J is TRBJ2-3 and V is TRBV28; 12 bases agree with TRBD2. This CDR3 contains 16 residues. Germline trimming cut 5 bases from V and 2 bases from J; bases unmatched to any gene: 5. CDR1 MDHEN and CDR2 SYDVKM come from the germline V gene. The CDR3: CASSPGLAGITDTQYF. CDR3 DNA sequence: TGTGCCAGCAGTCCCGGACTAGCGGGGATCACAGATACGCAGTATTTT.

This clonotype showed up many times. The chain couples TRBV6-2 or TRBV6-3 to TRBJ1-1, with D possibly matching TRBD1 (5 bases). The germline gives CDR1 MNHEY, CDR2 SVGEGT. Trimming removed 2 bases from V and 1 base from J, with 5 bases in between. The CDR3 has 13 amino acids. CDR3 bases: TGTGCCAGCAGTTACAGGGGGAACACTGAAGCTTTCTTT. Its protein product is CASSYRGNTEAFF.

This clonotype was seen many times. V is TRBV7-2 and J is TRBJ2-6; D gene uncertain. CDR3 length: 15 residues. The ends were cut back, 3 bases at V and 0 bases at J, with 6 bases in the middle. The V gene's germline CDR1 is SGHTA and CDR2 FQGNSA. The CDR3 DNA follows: TGTGCCAGCAGCTTGCCGCTCTCTGGGGCCAACGTCCTGACTTTC. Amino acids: CASSLPLSGANVLTF.

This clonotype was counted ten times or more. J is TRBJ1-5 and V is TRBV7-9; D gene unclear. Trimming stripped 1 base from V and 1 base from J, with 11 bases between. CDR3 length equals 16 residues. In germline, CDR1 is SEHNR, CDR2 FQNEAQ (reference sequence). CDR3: CASSLVTGSSNQPQHF. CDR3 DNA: TGTGCCAGCAGCTTAGTAACTGGGAGCAGCAATCAGCCCCAGCATTTT.

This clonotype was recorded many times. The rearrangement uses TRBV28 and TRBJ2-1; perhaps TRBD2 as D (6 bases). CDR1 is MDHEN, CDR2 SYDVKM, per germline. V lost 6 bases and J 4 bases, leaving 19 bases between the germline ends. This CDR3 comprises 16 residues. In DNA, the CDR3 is TGTGCCAGCAGCCCCTCTAAACTAGCCTCGTACAATGAGCAGTTCTTC. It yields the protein CASSPSKLASYNEQFF.

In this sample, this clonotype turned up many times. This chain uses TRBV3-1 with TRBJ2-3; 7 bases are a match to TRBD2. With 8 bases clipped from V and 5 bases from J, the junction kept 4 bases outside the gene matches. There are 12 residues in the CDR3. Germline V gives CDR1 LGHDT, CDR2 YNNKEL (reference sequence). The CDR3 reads CASAGAGDTQYF. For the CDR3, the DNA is TGTGCCAGCGCGGGAGCGGGAGATACGCAGTATTTT.

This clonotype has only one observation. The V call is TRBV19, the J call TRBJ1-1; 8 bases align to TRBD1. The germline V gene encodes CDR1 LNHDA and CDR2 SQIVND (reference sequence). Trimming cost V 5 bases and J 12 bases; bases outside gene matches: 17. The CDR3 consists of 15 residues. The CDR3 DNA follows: TGTGCCAGTAGTCGCCCCCTGTCAGGGGGCCGGGATACTTTCTTT. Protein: CASSRPLSGGRDTFF.

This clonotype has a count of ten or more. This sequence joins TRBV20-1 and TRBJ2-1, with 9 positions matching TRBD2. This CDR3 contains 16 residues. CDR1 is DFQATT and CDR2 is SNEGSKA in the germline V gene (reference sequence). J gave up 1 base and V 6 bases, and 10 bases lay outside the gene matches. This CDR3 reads CSALNSGRGSYNEQFF. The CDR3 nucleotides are TGCAGTGCCCTTAATAGCGGGAGAGGGTCCTACAATGAGCAGTTCTTC.